A selection of T cell receptor beta chains follows, all from one sample in a study of blood T cell repertoires in COVID-19. Repertoires were generated with immunoSEQ multiplex PCR, while TCRdb's copy carries only in-frame clones and drops some. The sample lists 200,000 to 250,000 clones; around 83% were seen once. The source material was peripheral blood. Receptors originate from a man in his forties or fifties with active or convalescent COVID-19. Each CDR3 is given with its conserved first and last residue. D genes are given only for firm matches. Part of the rows lack a size; the others show once, few, many or a class for expanded clones.

d_gene	abundance	j_gene	v_gene	CDR3nt	CDR3aa
TRBD2	NA	TRBJ2-3	TRBV6-1	TGTGCCAGCAGTGAAGCTACTAGCGGCGCCTACACAGATACGCAGTATTTT	CASSEATSGAYTDTQYF
TRBD1	few	TRBJ1-6	TRBV25-1	TGTGCCAGCAGGGACTCAGGACAGGATTATAATTCACCCCTCCACTTT	CASRDSGQDYNSPLHF
NA	NA	TRBJ1-2	TRBV21-1	TGTGCCAGCAGCACTCACCTGACAGGACACTATGGCTACACCTTC	CASSTHLTGHYGYTF
NA	NA	TRBJ1-3	TRBV5-8	TGTGCCAGCAGCGCAATCGACAGTCCGGTGGAAGGAAACACCATATATTTT	CASSAIDSPVEGNTIYF
TRBD2	few	TRBJ2-2	TRBV28	TGTGCCAGCAGTACCTCTAGCGGGAACACCGGGGAGCTGTTTTTT	CASSTSSGNTGELFF
TRBD1	few	TRBJ1-5	TRBV19	TGTGCCAGTACCCAAAGGGGGCGTTATAGCAATCAGCCCCAGCATTTT	CASTQRGRYSNQPQHF
TRBD2	NA	TRBJ2-2	TRBV7-6	TGTGCCAGCAGCTTAGAGGCGGGGGGCCATAACACCGGGGAGCTGTTTTTT	CASSLEAGGHNTGELFF
TRBD1	once	TRBJ1-2	TRBV6-6	TGTGCCAGCAGTGAGGGGGCTTATGGCTACACCTTC	CASSEGAYGYTF
NA	NA	TRBJ2-6	TRBV7-6	TGTGCCAGCAGCTTAGCGAGGTCTGGGGCCAACGTCCTGACTTTC	CASSLARSGANVLTF
TRBD1	NA	TRBJ2-5	TRBV19	TGTGCCAGTAGTGTAACAGGGGGTCGGGAGACCCAGTACTTC	CASSVTGGRETQYF
NA	NA	TRBJ1-1	TRBV28	TGTGCCAGCAGTCAACAAACGGGCACTGAAGCTTTCTTT	CASSQQTGTEAFF
TRBD2	NA	TRBJ2-5	TRBV3-1/TRBV3-2	TGTGCCAGCAGCCAAGAGGCTAGCGGGGGTGGTGAGACCCAGTACTTC	CASSQEASGGGETQYF
NA	NA	TRBJ1-4	TRBV7-2	TGTGCCAGCCGTGGAGGGGATGAAAAGCTGTTTTTT	CASRGGDEKLFF
NA	NA	TRBJ2-3	TRBV21-1	TGTGCCAGCAGCAAAGAAGGGACTAGCGGGAAAAGCACAGATACGCAGTATTTT	CASSKEGTSGKSTDTQYF
NA	NA	TRBJ1-6	TRBV5-6	TGTGCCAGCAGCCTACCAGGGGCCTCCTATAATTCACCCCTCCACTTT	CASSLPGASYNSPLHF
NA	NA	TRBJ1-4	TRBV5-1	TGCGCCAGCAGCCCGTTCGGCGAGGGGGTAGGTGAAAAACTGTTTTTT	CASSPFGEGVGEKLFF
NA	NA	TRBJ1-6	TRBV18	TGTGCCAGCTCACAAGCGGGTTTGGCGGATTCACCCCTCCACTTT	CASSQAGLADSPLHF
NA	NA	TRBJ1-1	TRBV5-1	TGCGCCAGCAGCCCCGTGGTAGGCCGACCGACAGAAGCTTTCTTT	CASSPVVGRPTEAFF
TRBD1	NA	TRBJ1-2	TRBV5-6	TGTGCCAGCAGCTACCAACATACAGGGGCCTATGGCTACACCTTC	CASSYQHTGAYGYTF
TRBD2	once	TRBJ2-6	TRBV5-1	TGCGCCAGCAGAACAGCGGGGGGGAACCGGACAACCACATCTGGGGCCAACGTCCTGACTTTC	CASRTAGGNRTTTSGANVLTF
NA	NA	TRBJ2-6	TRBV21-1	TGTGCCAGCAGCAAAGTGGGGGCAGGGGAGATGGATAGGGGTCTCTCTGGGGCCAACGTCCTGACTTTC	CASSKVGAGEMDRGLSGANVLTF
TRBD1	NA	TRBJ2-7	TRBV6-5	TGTGCTACAGGGGTCCCAACAACCTACGAGCAGTACTTC	CATGVPTTYEQYF
TRBD1	NA	TRBJ1-6	TRBV28	TGTGCCAGCAAGACAGGGGGAATTTCACCCCTCCACTTT	CASKTGGISPLHF
TRBD1	NA	TRBJ1-2	TRBV2	TGTGCCAGCAGTTTGGGAGCCAGGGGGCTCGTCTATGGCTACACCTTC	CASSLGARGLVYGYTF
NA	NA	TRBJ1-3	TRBV6-5	TGTGCCAGCAGTTACTCTGCAGGGGCTGGAAACACCATATATTTT	CASSYSAGAGNTIYF
NA	NA	TRBJ2-3	TRBV5-1	TGCGCCAGCGGAGGGGACGGAAGCACAGATACGCAGTATTTT	CASGGDGSTDTQYF
NA	NA	TRBJ2-5	TRBV11-2	TGTGCCAGCAGCTTAGCCCCTCCGTGGACAGGGAGGGGAGAGACCCAGTACTTC	CASSLAPPWTGRGETQYF
TRBD1	NA	TRBJ2-5	TRBV5-8	TGTGCCAGCAGCTTGAGCGGCAGGGGGCCCCAAGAGACCCAGTACTTC	CASSLSGRGPQETQYF
TRBD2	once	TRBJ2-1	TRBV11-2	TGTGCCAGCAGCTTACTAGCGGGAGGCTACGATGAGCAGTTCTTC	CASSLLAGGYDEQFF
TRBD1	few	TRBJ1-2	TRBV7-3	TGTGCCAGCAGCCGTGGGACAGAGGATGGCTACACCTTC	CASSRGTEDGYTF
NA	NA	TRBJ2-5	TRBV7-2	TGTGCCAGCAGCTCCTCCTGGGGAGAAGAGACCCAGTACTTC	CASSSSWGEETQYF
NA	NA	TRBJ1-5	TRBV15	TGTGCCACCAGCATCAGGGACAACAATCAGCCCCAGCATTTT	CATSIRDNNQPQHF
TRBD2	NA	TRBJ2-1	TRBV19	TGTGCCAGTAGTAAGCGGGGGGGCTTCGGCGTCAATGAGCAGTTCTTC	CASSKRGGFGVNEQFF
TRBD2	once	TRBJ2-3	TRBV7-3	TGTGCCAGCAGCCACGGGACTAGCGGTGAAGATACGCAGTATTTT	CASSHGTSGEDTQYF
NA	NA	TRBJ2-2	TRBV10-2	TGCGCCAGCAGTGACCCGGGGGGGGACAGTTACACCGGGGAGCTGTTTTTT	CASSDPGGDSYTGELFF
TRBD1	NA	TRBJ1-4	TRBV15	TGTGCCACCTACGGACAGGCTGCAACTAATGAAAAACTGTTTTTT	CATYGQAATNEKLFF
NA	NA	TRBJ1-2	TRBV6-6	TGTGCCAGCGGCGTGGACAGATTGAACTATGGCTACACCTTC	CASGVDRLNYGYTF
NA	few	TRBJ1-4	TRBV10-2	TGCGCCAGCAGGGAGACTGGTAATGAAAAACTGTTTTTT	CASRETGNEKLFF
TRBD2	NA	TRBJ2-3	TRBV11-2	TGTGCCAGCAGCCGCAGACTAGCGGGGAACACAGATACGCAGTATTTT	CASSRRLAGNTDTQYF
TRBD2	NA	TRBJ2-3	TRBV4-3	TGCGCCAGCAGCCAGGGCCAGGCCTTTAGCGGGAGGGCCACAGATACGCAGTATTTT	CASSQGQAFSGRATDTQYF
TRBD1	NA	TRBJ2-5	TRBV24-1	TGTGCCACCAGTGATTTGAGACAGGGGGCGAAAGAGACCCAGTACTTC	CATSDLRQGAKETQYF
TRBD1	NA	TRBJ2-7	TRBV4-1	TGCGCCAGCAGCCAAAACTCCGGGACAGACTCCTACGAGCAGTACTTC	CASSQNSGTDSYEQYF
TRBD1	NA	TRBJ2-1	TRBV5-1	TGCGCCAGCAGCTTTGGGACAGGGGACGGGCAGTTCTTC	CASSFGTGDGQFF
NA	NA	TRBJ1-4	TRBV19	TGTGCCAGTACGGCCGGGTTCGGGAGAGAAGAAAAACTGTTTTTT	CASTAGFGREEKLFF
NA	NA	TRBJ2-2	TRBV7-8	TGTGCCAGCAGCCCCCAGGGGGGTGCGAACACCGGGGAGCTGTTTTTT	CASSPQGGANTGELFF
NA	NA	TRBJ1-2	TRBV4-3	TGCGCCAGCAGCCAAGAGCGGGGGGCGAATGGCTACACCTTC	CASSQERGANGYTF
NA	NA	TRBJ2-4	TRBV6-1	TGTGCCAGCAGTGAGGTCACAGGTTCGAGAAACATTCAGTACTTC	CASSEVTGSRNIQYF
NA	NA	TRBJ2-7	TRBV5-6	TGTGCCAGCAGCTCACCGGGACTGGGCTACGAGCAGTACTTC	CASSSPGLGYEQYF
TRBD2	NA	TRBJ2-5	TRBV4-3	TGCGCCAGCAGCCAAGATCCGGAGCGGGGGGACCAAGAGACCCAGTACTTC	CASSQDPERGDQETQYF
NA	NA	TRBJ1-6	TRBV5-1	TGCGCCAGCAGCTTACTGACGGGCTCCTATAATTCACCCCTCCACTTT	CASSLLTGSYNSPLHF
NA	NA	TRBJ2-3	TRBV30	TGTGCCTGGGCAGGGATGAGGAGCACAGATACGCAGTATTTT	CAWAGMRSTDTQYF
TRBD1	NA	TRBJ1-1	TRBV6-4	TGTGCCAGCAGTGTCAGACAGGGGGAGACTGAAGCTTTCTTT	CASSVRQGETEAFF
TRBD2	NA	TRBJ2-7	TRBV5-1	TGCGCCAGCAGCTCAAATAGCGGGAGTGTCGGTTACGAGCAGTACTTC	CASSSNSGSVGYEQYF
NA	NA	TRBJ2-1	TRBV6-2/TRBV6-3	TGTGCCAGCAGTATGTCAGGATTACAGTTCTTC	CASSMSGLQFF
NA	NA	TRBJ1-5	TRBV19	TGTGCCAGTAACCCTACCGGGGGAGCCTACAATCAGCCCCAGCATTTT	CASNPTGGAYNQPQHF
TRBD1	NA	TRBJ1-4	TRBV28	TGTGCCAGCAGTTTACAGGGGGCGCAGGGTGAAAAACTGTTTTTT	CASSLQGAQGEKLFF
TRBD2	NA	TRBJ2-7	TRBV24-1	TGTGCCACCAGTGATCCAGCGGGGTCCTCCGAGCAGTACTTC	CATSDPAGSSEQYF
TRBD2	NA	TRBJ2-5	TRBV2	TGTGCCAGCATAAAGGCTAGCGGTACCCAAGAGACCCAGTACTTC	CASIKASGTQETQYF
NA	many	TRBJ2-5	TRBV7-2	TGTGCCAGCAGCTTTGGACAGAACCAAGAGACCCAGTACTTC	CASSFGQNQETQYF